This TCR beta chain was captured by sequencing in a study of blood T cell repertoires in COVID-19. Study overall: Acute and convalescent COVID-19 specimens originated in the United States, Italy and Spain. PBMCs, B-cell-depleted T cells, or T cells were the source of the cDNA or gDNA that made up the material.

The V gene's germline CDR1 is SGHRS and CDR2 YFSETQ. The CDR3 loop spans 15 amino acids. Trimming cost V 0 bases and J 4 bases; bases outside gene matches: 3. Original data processing: Cell counts per sample came from amplifying reference gene primers. Only in-frame clones appear in the TCRdb table, and some are missing; sequencing was by immunoSEQ multiplex PCR. The DNA gave D and trimming, while V, J and clone size come from that table. The repertoire holds 180,000 or so clones, with approximately 89% as singletons. Material: peripheral blood. The chain combines TRBV5-1 with TRBJ1-2, with TRBD1 matching over 10 bases. The receptor's source is a woman aged 60 to 75 with acute or convalescent COVID-19. Written as DNA, the CDR3 is TGCGCCAGCAGCTTGGCGGGACAGGGGTCCTATGGCTACACCTTC. Amino acids: CASSLAGQGSYGYTF.